Below are 32 T cell receptor beta chains sequenced from a single sample in a study of graft-versus-host responses after intestinal transplantation. Assay: immunoSEQ multiplex PCR; the TCRdb copy retains only in-frame clones and omits some. The sample includes some 87,000 clones, just under 95% of them seen just once. Their target antigens are unknown. The sequences come from unstimulated CD8+ T cells sorted from spleen or lymph node cells, collected before transplant. The receptors come from a human donor who was the organ donor for an intestinal transplant.

The V call is TRBV11-1, the J call TRBJ2-1, with TRBD1 as a possible D gene (5 bases). Germline assignment: CDR1 SGHAT and CDR2 FQDESV (reference sequence). V was trimmed by 3 bases and J by 5 bases, leaving 11 bases between them. This CDR3 has 14 amino acids. Written as DNA, the CDR3 is TGTGCCAGCAGCTTGGTGGACACCGACAATGAGCAGTTCTTC. Translating it yields CASSLVDTDNEQFF.

The chain is built from TRBV7-3 and TRBJ1-1, with D perhaps TRBD1 (5 bases). CDR1 is SGHTA and CDR2 is FQGTGA in the germline V gene. V was trimmed by 0 bases and J by 11 bases, leaving 16 bases between them. This CDR3 is built from 14 residues. The CDR3 spells CASSLTGQGRSAFF. The CDR3, as DNA: TGTGCCAGCAGCTTAACGGGGCAGGGTCGGAGTGCTTTCTTT.

The V call is TRBV11-2, the J call TRBJ2-7; D perhaps matches TRBD2 (6 bases). The CDR3 sequence is 12 residues long. CDR1 and CDR2 from the germline V gene are SGHAT and FQNNGV. Trimming cost V 3 bases and J 9 bases, with 12 bases left between them. CDR3 region: CASSFVGSGQYF. CDR3 sequence (DNA): TGTGCCAGCAGCTTCGTGGGTAGCGGGCAGTACTTC.

CDR3 sequence: CASHAPTSGRMETQYF. CDR3 in DNA: TGTGCCAGCCACGCCCCGACTAGCGGGAGAATGGAGACCCAGTACTTC. V and J are TRBV28 and TRBJ2-5, with 12 positions matching TRBD2. V was clipped by 8 bases and J by 5 bases; unmatched bases: 12. The V gene's germline CDR1 is MDHEN and CDR2 SYDVKM. The CDR3 extends over 16 amino acids.

The genes are TRBV19 and TRBJ2-7; 7 bases map to TRBD1. The germline V gene encodes CDR1 LNHDA and CDR2 SQIVND (reference sequence). The J segment lost 6 bases and the V segment lost 1 base, leaving 6 bases of the junction unmatched. The CDR3 runs 14 residues. CDR3 in DNA: TGTGCCAGTAGTATAGGACAGGGTATCGCCGAGCAGTACTTC. It specifies CASSIGQGIAEQYF.

This chain connects TRBV9 to TRBJ2-5, with D maybe TRBD2 (5 bases). Germline CDR1 reads SGDLS; CDR2 reads YYNGEE. V lost 0 bases and J 3 bases, leaving 15 bases between the germline ends. The CDR3 is 16 residues long. Here the CDR3 reads CASSVGWRQLKETQYF. The CDR3, as DNA: TGTGCCAGCAGCGTAGGGTGGAGGCAACTTAAAGAGACCCAGTACTTC.

The chain uses TRBV5-4 and TRBJ1-5, with 10 bases identical to TRBD1. Germline V gene sequence: CDR1 SGHNT, CDR2 YYREEE (reference sequence). The V segment lost 5 bases and the J segment 9 bases; nucleotides outside the gene matches: 8. The CDR3 contains 14 residues. The CDR3 DNA reads as TGTGCCAGCAGGACAGGGGGCGGGGCGCGGCCCCAGCATTTT. Its protein product is CASRTGGGARPQHF.

V is TRBV7-9 and J is TRBJ2-7, with D perhaps TRBD1 (6 bases). The V gene's germline CDR1 is SEHNR and CDR2 FQNEAQ (reference sequence). V was shortened by 6 bases and J by 2 bases, with 11 bases between the two germline ends. The CDR3 is 13 amino acids. CDR3 nucleotide sequence: TGTGCCAGCAGACCCCGGGACACCTACGAGCAGTACTTC. Its translation: CASRPRDTYEQYF.

This clone has a handful of counts. DNA of the CDR3: TGTGCCAGCATTAGCGGGAGGGCCACAGATACGCAGTATTTT. Its protein is CASISGRATDTQYF. The V and J genes are TRBV6-1 and TRBJ2-3; the match to TRBD2 covers 11 bases. CDR1 is MNHNS and CDR2 is SASEGT in the germline V gene. This CDR3 contains 14 residues. J gave up 2 bases and V 7 bases, and 2 bases lay outside the gene matches.

DNA of the CDR3: TGTGCCAGTAGTGGGGCCAGGGGGACGACTGAAGCTTTCTTT. It codes for CASSGARGTTEAFF. The chain employs TRBV19 and TRBJ1-1; TRBD1 agrees at 7 bases. In germline, CDR1 is LNHDA, CDR2 SQIVND (reference sequence). J lost 5 bases, V lost 5 bases, and 8 bases had no gene match. The length of the CDR3 is 14 residues.

The chain carries TRBV11-3 and TRBJ1-1, with 7 bases identical to TRBD1. V trimming: 5 bases; J trimming: 2 bases; junction bases outside the gene matches: 8. This CDR3 is 15 amino acids long. CDR1 SGHNT and CDR2 YENEEA come from the germline V gene. The CDR3 region is CASSGRTGGNTEAFF. CDR3 bases: TGTGCCAGCAGCGGAAGGACAGGCGGTAACACTGAAGCTTTCTTT. Combining the CDR3 with reference TRBV11-3 and TRBJ1-1 gives the whole variable domain EAGVVQSPRYKIIEKKQPVAFWCNPISGHNTLYWYLQNLGQGPELLIRYENEEAVDDSQLPKDRFSAERLKGVDSTLKIQPAELGDSAVYLCASSGRTGGNTEAFFGQGTRLTVV.

The rearrangement uses TRBV18 and TRBJ1-2; 8 bases map to TRBD1. Unmatched junction bases numbered 2, after V lost 4 bases and J lost 7 bases. The germline gives CDR1 KGHSH, CDR2 LQKENI. The CDR3 sequence is 12 residues long. Here the CDR3 DNA reads TGTGCCAGCTCACAACAGGGGGGTGGCTACACCTTC. Encoded protein: CASSQQGGGYTF.

The V call is TRBV14, the J call TRBJ1-2; maybe TRBD1 (5 bases). Germline-derived CDR1 and CDR2 are SGHDN and FVKESK. Trimming stripped 2 bases from V and 4 bases from J, with 29 bases between. The CDR3 extends over 20 amino acids. CDR3 sequence (DNA): TGTGCCAGCAGCCAACTTCGAGGTTCGGGGGTTTCATCTTTAGGCTATGGCTACACCTTC. It is translated as CASSQLRGSGVSSLGYGYTF.

CDR3 residues: CARRRQLSYEQYF. In DNA, the CDR3 is TGTGCCAGAAGGAGACAGTTGAGCTACGAGCAGTACTTC. The chain combines TRBV19 with TRBJ2-7; D may be TRBD1 (5 bases). Per the germline V gene, CDR1 is LNHDA and CDR2 is SQIVND (reference sequence). Between the trimmed V and J ends, which lost 9 bases and 3 bases, there was a span of 15 bases. The CDR3 runs to 13 residues.

This chain joins TRBV5-4 and TRBJ2-5; TRBD1 matches 10 bases. Germline lookup yields CDR1 SGHNT and CDR2 YYREEE (reference sequence). Trimming cost V 3 bases and J 4 bases; bases outside gene matches: 0. CDR3 size: 13 residues. The CDR3 here is CASSWDRGETQYF. As DNA, the CDR3 is TGTGCCAGCAGCTGGGACAGGGGAGAGACCCAGTACTTC.

This chain connects TRBV5-4 to TRBJ2-7; possible D gene TRBD1, 6 bases. V was cut by 4 bases and J by 3 bases, with 14 bases left in between. Germline values: CDR1 SGHNT, CDR2 YYREEE (reference sequence). The CDR3 is made up of 14 amino acids. The CDR3 spells CASSVRGTLYEQYF. In nucleotides, the CDR3 is TGTGCCAGCAGCGTGAGGGGGACCCTCTACGAGCAGTACTTC.

The chain recombines TRBV7-3 with TRBJ2-3, with 7 nucleotides matching TRBD2. Per germline, CDR1 SGHTA and CDR2 FQGTGA. The CDR3 is made up of 16 amino acids. J lost 1 base, V lost 6 bases, and 10 bases had no gene match. CDR3 protein: CASSQRPAGGTDTQYF. The CDR3 DNA follows: TGTGCCAGCAGTCAAAGACCCGCGGGGGGCACAGATACGCAGTATTTT.

This chain connects TRBV4-1 to TRBJ2-3; 8 nucleotides align to TRBD2. Germline CDR1 is MGHRA and CDR2 is YSYEKL. The CDR3 runs 18 residues. J was trimmed by 2 bases and V by 0 bases; bases with no gene match: 10. CDR3 DNA sequence: TGCGCCAGCAGCCAAGATCTGTGGGCGGGGGGAAACACAGATACGCAGTATTTT. Its protein is CASSQDLWAGGNTDTQYF.

The chain links TRBV6-1 to TRBJ2-7; no definite D call. V was shortened by 7 bases and J by 2 bases, with 12 bases between the two germline ends. Germline V gives CDR1 MNHNS, CDR2 SASEGT. This CDR3 has 13 amino acids. The CDR3 sequence: CASTWAPPYEQYF. The CDR3 bases are TGTGCCAGCACGTGGGCTCCTCCCTACGAGCAGTACTTC.

This clone has more than one count but fewer than ten. The chain links TRBV6-6 to TRBJ2-1, with unresolved D. This CDR3 spans 15 amino acids. From germline, CDR1 is MNHNY and CDR2 SVGAGI (reference sequence). V was pared by 6 bases and J by 11 bases, with 23 bases between. CDR3 residues: CASRPIDSIGSKQFF. In nucleotides, the CDR3 is TGTGCCAGCAGGCCTATTGATTCTATCGGTTCAAAGCAGTTCTTC.

Only one count was recorded for this clone. This chain joins TRBV7-6 and TRBJ2-7, with 9 bases that match TRBD2. V dropped 10 bases and J dropped 2; count of bases not matched to a gene: 12. The CDR3 covers 15 residues. Per germline, CDR1 SGHVS and CDR2 FNYEAQ. The CDR3 DNA is TGTGCCACCACGTTACTTGCGGGAGGGCCCTACGAGCAGTACTTC. The encoded protein is CATTLLAGGPYEQYF.

In this sample, this clone turned up a few times. The gene calls are TRBV4-1 and TRBJ1-1; 7 bases line up with TRBD1. There are 14 residues in the CDR3. The trim removed 3 bases at V and 2 bases at J, leaving 3 bases unmatched. Germline assignment: CDR1 MGHRA and CDR2 YSYEKL. The CDR3 region has the DNA TGCGCCAGCAGCCAGGGACAGCGTAACACTGAAGCTTTCTTT. Translated: CASSQGQRNTEAFF.

This chain uses TRBV6-6 with TRBJ2-2; D not certain. CDR1 and CDR2 (germline): MNHNY, SVGAGI (reference sequence). The CDR3 is made up of 11 amino acids. V was pared by 5 bases and J by 6 bases, with 4 bases between. Here the CDR3 reads CASSESGELFF. CDR3 nucleotides: TGTGCCAGCAGTGAGTCCGGGGAGCTGTTTTTT.

The J gene is TRBJ2-3, the V gene TRBV5-4; the D gene is possibly TRBD2 (5 bases). CDR1 is SGHNT and CDR2 is YYREEE in the germline V gene (reference sequence). The CDR3 length is 13 residues. V was pared by 1 base and J by 3 bases, with 6 bases between. CDR3 coding DNA: TGTGCCAGCAGCTTGCCGGGGACAGATACGCAGTATTTT. Translation: CASSLPGTDTQYF.

This chain connects TRBV9 to TRBJ2-2; possible D gene TRBD2, 5 bases. The CDR3 is made up of 16 amino acids. Per germline, CDR1 SGDLS and CDR2 YYNGEE. Trimming took off 4 bases at V and 0 bases at J, with 13 bases between the two ends. In DNA form, the CDR3 reads TGTGCCAGCAGCTCACCTCCTAGCTCGAACACCGGGGAGCTGTTTTTT. Its protein is CASSSPPSSNTGELFF.

The chain carries TRBV19 and TRBJ1-1; the D is unclear. This CDR3 has 14 residues. The V gene lost 3 bases and the J gene lost 4 bases, with 12 bases spanning the gap. Germline CDR1 LNHDA, CDR2 SQIVND (reference sequence). In nucleotides, the CDR3 is TGTGCCAGTAGTATCTTCGGGGTAACCACTGAAGCTTTCTTT. This translates into CASSIFGVTTEAFF. The variable domain in full, with the rest retrieved from reference TRBV19 and TRBJ1-1, is DGGITQSPKYLFRKEGQNVTLSCEQNLNHDAMYWYRQDPGQGLRLIYYSQIVNDFQKGDIAEGYSVSREKKESFPLTVTSAQKNPTAFYLCASSIFGVTTEAFFGQGTRLTVV.

The V and J genes are TRBV7-9 and TRBJ2-1; D not certain. Deletions cut 6 bases from V and 9 bases from J, with 18 bases between. CDR1 is SEHNR and CDR2 is FQNEAQ in the germline V gene (reference sequence). This CDR3 has 14 amino acids. As DNA, the CDR3 is TGTGCCAGCAGTTGGGCCCTAACCCCCGGTGAGCAGTTCTTC. The encoded protein is CASSWALTPGEQFF. Based on the CDR3 plus reference TRBV7-9 and TRBJ2-1, the full variable domain is DTGVSQNPRHKITKRGQNVTFRCDPISEHNRLYWYRQTLGQGPEFLTYFQNEAQLEKSRLLSDRFSAERPKGSFSTLEIQRTEQGDSAMYLCASSWALTPGEQFFGPGTRLTVL.

A single count supports this clone. The V and J genes are TRBV7-9 and TRBJ2-1, with D perhaps TRBD2 (5 bases). CDR1 and CDR2 from the germline V gene are SEHNR and FQNEAQ (reference sequence). Trimming took off 2 bases at V and 6 bases at J, with 11 bases between the two ends. This CDR3 region has 14 residues. CDR3 sequence (DNA): TGTGCCAGCAGCTTAAGGCTAGCTCCCAATGAGCAGTTCTTC. Translated: CASSLRLAPNEQFF. The full variable domain, in which reference TRBV7-9 and TRBJ2-1 provide the parts outside the CDR3, is DTGVSQNPRHKITKRGQNVTFRCDPISEHNRLYWYRQTLGQGPEFLTYFQNEAQLEKSRLLSDRFSAERPKGSFSTLEIQRTEQGDSAMYLCASSLRLAPNEQFFGPGTRLTVL.

The rearrangement links TRBV7-9 to TRBJ2-7; the match to TRBD2 covers 14 bases. Germline CDR1 is SEHNR and CDR2 is FQNEAQ (reference sequence). Losses at the gene ends were 5 bases for V and 6 bases for J; bases not matched to a gene: 18. This CDR3 comprises 19 residues. CDR3 loop: CASSRKGTSGRGAFGEQYF. The DNA of the CDR3 is TGTGCCAGCAGCCGAAAAGGGACTAGCGGGAGAGGGGCGTTCGGCGAGCAGTACTTC.

The genes are TRBV4-3 and TRBJ2-7; D unclear. Trimming took 1 base from V and 2 from J, leaving 6 bases between them. The germline V gene encodes CDR1 LGHNA and CDR2 YSLEER. The CDR3 contains 13 residues. Written as DNA, the CDR3 is TGCGCCAGCAGCCAAGGACTCCCCTACGAGCAGTACTTC. Translated: CASSQGLPYEQYF.

The count of this clone is one. The chain uses TRBV27 and TRBJ1-1; 7 nucleotides align to TRBD1. CDR3 size: 14 residues. J gave up 7 bases and V 7 bases, and 12 bases lay outside the gene matches. Looked up from germline, CDR1 is MNHEY and CDR2 is SMNVEV (reference sequence). CDR3 sequence: CASTLLGQIFEAFF. In DNA form, the CDR3 reads TGTGCCAGCACCCTTTTGGGACAGATATTTGAAGCTTTCTTT.

The chain carries TRBV7-2 and TRBJ2-1, with a weak D call TRBD2 (5 bases). The CDR3 contains 14 residues. Germline lookup yields CDR1 SGHTA and CDR2 FQGNSA. Trimming removed 5 bases at V and 6 bases at J, with 14 bases between. The CDR3 nucleotides are TGTGCCAGCAGCCCAGAGGGTTTTTCCAATGAGCAGTTCTTC. Translation gives CASSPEGFSNEQFF.